Each of the 3 T cell receptor beta chains below was sequenced from the same sample in a study of blood T cell repertoires in COVID-19. Clones were read by immunoSEQ multiplex PCR, and TCRdb kept only the in-frame ones, dropping some. The top ten hold approximately 6.1% of the sample, which has fewer than 150,000 clones, approximately 84% seen once. Specimen: peripheral blood. These receptor sequences come from a human donor in a cohort sampled during active COVID-19.

The chain has TRBV18 and TRBJ2-7; 9 positions agree with TRBD1. Germline CDR1 reads KGHSH; CDR2 reads LQKENI. The junction had 19 bases not matched to a gene; V was cut back by 0 bases and J by 1 base. This CDR3 has 21 residues. The CDR3 nucleotides read TGTGCCAGCTCACCACCGGTTAGAGGGACGGGACAGGGAGTGTTATCCTACGAGCAGTACTTC. Protein: CASSPPVRGTGQGVLSYEQYF.

V and J are TRBV5-1 and TRBJ2-4; 8 bases line up with TRBD1. CDR1 SGHRS and CDR2 YFSETQ come from the germline V gene. The CDR3 totals 14 residues. V was pared by 4 bases and J by 4 bases, with 4 bases of the junction left unmatched. The CDR3 coding sequence is TGCGCCAGCAGCCAGGGACAGGCAAAAAACATTCAGTACTTC. Translated, it gives CASSQGQAKNIQYF.

The table lists this clone with a count of one. The sample contains more than one DNA sequence encoding this CDR3. The chain is built from TRBV18 and TRBJ2-2; TRBD1 is a possible D gene (5 bases). The CDR3 contains 12 residues. Trimming took 3 bases from V and 6 from J, leaving 5 bases between them. CDR1 is KGHSH, CDR2 LQKENI, per germline. The CDR3 protein is CASSPRAGELFF. CDR3 in DNA: TGTGCCAGCTCACCCAGGGCCGGGGAGCTGTTTTTT. Using reference TRBV18 and TRBJ2-2 for the parts outside the CDR3, the full variable domain is NAGVMQNPRHLVRRRGQEARLRCSPMKGHSHVYWYRQLPEEGLKFMVYLQKENIIDESGMPKERFSAEFPKEGPSILRIQQVVRGDSAAYFCASSPRAGELFFGEGSRLTVL.